The 7 T cell receptor beta chains reported below all come from one sample, sequenced in a study of immune heterogeneity within non-small cell lung tumors. Multiplex PCR with 32 V and 13 J primers amplified TCR beta CDR3. TCRdb processed the multiplex PCR reads anew with MiXCR; each CDR3 protein has one entry. Of around 2,000 distinct CDR3 sequences in the sample, around 21% were seen once. Bulk tumor genomic DNA was the template, and each sample received around 650 ng. Biopsies, several per primary tumor and spaced far apart, were collected during surgery. Each patient presented with untreated, newly diagnosed non-small cell lung cancer and received curative surgery. Source material: lung tumor tissue. The receptors derive from a woman between 50 and 59 years old with non-small cell lung cancer.

The chain couples TRBV7-9 to TRBJ2-5; no clear D. The germline CDR1 and CDR2 sequences are SEHNR and FQNEAQ (reference sequence). V lost 5 bases and J lost 5, with 12 bases in between. The CDR3 has 13 residues. The CDR3 DNA is TGTGCCAGCAGCCCCCCCCTTACGGAGACCCAGTACTTC. It yields the protein CASSPPLTETQYF.

A few counts support this clonotype. The chain employs TRBV20-1 and TRBJ2-3; D gene uncertain. Between the trimmed V and J ends, which lost 3 bases and 3 bases, there was a span of 19 bases. This CDR3 comprises 16 residues. Germline values: CDR1 DFQATT, CDR2 SNEGSKA (reference sequence). This CDR3 is CSASFQSQRSTDTQYF. The CDR3, as DNA: TGCAGTGCTAGTTTCCAATCTCAACGGTCGACAGATACGCAGTATTTT.

The V gene is TRBV28, the J gene TRBJ1-1; D gene unclear. The CDR3 sequence is 14 residues long. From germline, CDR1 is MDHEN and CDR2 SYDVKM. Trimming left V 4 bases short and J 4 bases short, with 13 bases between. In DNA form, the CDR3 reads TGTGCCAGCAGTTCCGCGATGGGCGGCACTGAAGCTTTCTTT. Its protein product is CASSSAMGGTEAFF.

In this sample, this clonotype is large (0.1 to 1%). The chain uses TRBV12-3 or TRBV12-4 and TRBJ1-1; 7 nucleotides match TRBD1. V lost 2 bases, J lost 5 bases, and 8 bases stayed unmatched. The CDR3 covers 15 residues. DNA for the CDR3: TGTGCCAGCAGTTTATTTCGCACAGGGGAGACTGAAGCTTTCTTT. This sequence encodes CASSLFRTGETEAFF.

This clonotype ranks as medium-sized (0.01 to 0.1%). The chain employs TRBV20-1 and TRBJ1-5; D is undetermined. Germline loops: CDR1 DFQATT, CDR2 SNEGSKA (reference sequence). The CDR3 has 14 amino acids. Trimming left V 6 bases short and J 3 bases short, with 15 bases between. The CDR3 here is CSANRNTINQPQHF. The CDR3 nucleotides are TGCAGTGCAAACCGCAATACTATCAATCAGCCCCAGCATTTT.

This clonotype qualifies as medium-sized. The V gene is TRBV4-1, the J gene TRBJ2-2, with D maybe TRBD1 (6 bases). V dropped 1 base and J dropped 6 bases, with 18 bases sitting between them. This CDR3 has 17 residues. The germline gives CDR1 MGHRA, CDR2 YSYEKL. The CDR3 DNA reads TGCGCCAGCAGCCAAGGTGGGGGCCCCATAGGGGCCGGGGAGCTGTTTTTT. Translated: CASSQGGGPIGAGELFF.

Only a few counts were recorded for this clonotype. Given a much more abundant clone one base away, this may be a read error. The gene calls are TRBV7-2 and TRBJ2-7; 9 nucleotides match TRBD2. V gave up 5 bases and J gave up 7 bases; unmatched junction bases: 12. Germline lookup yields CDR1 SGHTA and CDR2 FQGNSA. This CDR3 region has 15 residues. The CDR3 region is CASSPRISGGREQYF. CDR3 nucleotide sequence: TGTGCCAGCAGCCCCCGGATTAGCGGGGGACGGGAGCAGTACTTC. Using reference TRBV7-2 and TRBJ2-7 for the parts outside the CDR3, the full variable domain is GAGVSQSPSNKVTEKGKDVELRCDPISGHTALYWYRQSLGQGLEFLIYFQGNSAPDKSGLPSDRFSAERTGGSVSTLTIQRTQQEDSAVYLCASSPRISGGREQYFGPGTRLTVT.